These T cell receptor beta chains were read from a single sample in a study of blood T cell repertoires in COVID-19. Assay: immunoSEQ multiplex PCR; the TCRdb copy retains only in-frame clones and omits some. The sample records just under 350,000 clones, more than 75% being singletons. Source material: peripheral blood. The receptors derive from a woman aged 50 to 60 with COVID-19, enrolled during active disease. CDR3s include the opening cysteine and the closing phenylalanine or tryptophan. The order of the fields is clone size, J gene, D gene, V gene, CDR3 DNA, CDR3 protein. The D gene is left open where the match is weak. Expanded clones get a size class; other rows say once, few or many, or leave the size out.

>NA|TRBJ1-6|NA|TRBV6-5
TGTGCCAGCAAGGAGGGCGCAAGGAATTCACCCCTCCACTTT
CASKEGARNSPLHF
>NA|TRBJ1-1|TRBD1|TRBV7-2
TGTGCCAGCAGCGTAGACAGGGTGGCCCTGGCTTTCTTT
CASSVDRVALAFF
>NA|TRBJ2-2|TRBD1|TRBV19
TGTGCCAGTAGTATAGTACCGGGACAGGGTACCGGGGAGCTGTTTTTT
CASSIVPGQGTGELFF
>NA|TRBJ2-5|TRBD2|TRBV2
TGTGCCAGCAGTGAATTTGGGACTAGCGGGAGAGAGACCCAGTACTTC
CASSEFGTSGRETQYF
>NA|TRBJ1-1|NA|TRBV5-1
TGCGCCAGCAGCCCCCAGGGTCTGGGCACTGAAGCTTTCTTT
CASSPQGLGTEAFF
>NA|TRBJ1-2|TRBD1|TRBV6-5
TGTGCCAGCACCGGGACAGGAGGAGGCTACACCTTC
CASTGTGGGYTF
>NA|TRBJ2-5|NA|TRBV27
TGTGCCAGCAGTTTATCGTACCAGCGAGAGACCCAGTACTTC
CASSLSYQRETQYF
>NA|TRBJ2-5|TRBD1|TRBV6-6
TGTGCCAGCAGTAGAGGACAGGGTAGGGAGACCCAGTACTTC
CASSRGQGRETQYF
>NA|TRBJ1-2|NA|TRBV6-5
TGTGCCAGCAGGAAGGACGGAGGTCGTGGCTACACCTTC
CASRKDGGRGYTF
>NA|TRBJ1-2|NA|TRBV18
TGTGCCAGCTCACCACAGGGGTCCGGGGGCTACACCTTC
CASSPQGSGGYTF
>few|TRBJ2-2|NA|TRBV7-6
TGTGCCAGCAGCTTAGACGGAGGGTTGGCCGGGGAGCTGTTTTTT
CASSLDGGLAGELFF
>NA|TRBJ2-7|TRBD1|TRBV18
TGTGCCAGCTCACCGGGGACAGACCGCAGCGAGCAGTACTTC
CASSPGTDRSEQYF
>NA|TRBJ2-5|TRBD1|TRBV25-1
TGTGCCAGCAGTGGTACAGGGGGCTACGAGACCCAGTACTTC
CASSGTGGYETQYF
>once|TRBJ1-5|TRBD1|TRBV10-3
TGTGCCATCAGTCCCAGGGGGCCGCAACAGCCCCAGCATTTT
CAISPRGPQQPQHF
>few|TRBJ1-2|NA|TRBV3-1/TRBV3-2
TGTGCCAGCAGCCAATCGGGAGGGAACTATGGCTACACCTTC
CASSQSGGNYGYTF
>NA|TRBJ2-4|NA|TRBV10-3
TGTGCCATCTCTGGGGCTCCGGTAAACATTCAGTACTTC
CAISGAPVNIQYF
>NA|TRBJ1-2|NA|TRBV4-3
TGCGCCAGCAGCCAAGCGGGGGGTAGGTTCGACTATGGCTACACCTTC
CASSQAGGRFDYGYTF
>NA|TRBJ2-7|TRBD1|TRBV19
TGTGCCAGTAGTATTGGGGACAGATACTACGAGCAGTACTTC
CASSIGDRYYEQYF
>NA|TRBJ2-1|NA|TRBV7-2
TGTGCCAGCAGGTCCGGGGGCTCCTACAATGAGCAGTTCTTC
CASRSGGSYNEQFF
>NA|TRBJ2-5|TRBD1|TRBV24-1
TGTGCCACCAGTGCCTCAGGGACAGGGCAAGAGACCCAGTACTTC
CATSASGTGQETQYF
>NA|TRBJ2-1|NA|TRBV15
TGTGCCACCAGCAGAGGAAAGGGGGTTCCACTTCGCGGCCACTACAATGAGCAGTTCTTC
CATSRGKGVPLRGHYNEQFF